This T cell receptor beta chain derives from a study of blood T cell repertoires in COVID-19. Clones were read by immunoSEQ multiplex PCR, and TCRdb kept only the in-frame ones, dropping some. The sample lists 120,000 or so clones; about 70% were seen once. Trimming cost V 4 bases and J 2 bases, with 10 bases left between them. Germline CDR1 reads SGHRS; CDR2 reads YFSETQ. CDR3 length equals 13 residues. The chain employs TRBV5-1 and TRBJ2-7; D unclear. The TCR comes from a woman in her seventies with acute or convalescent COVID-19. Sequencing input: peripheral blood. CDR3 protein: CASSPPSPYEQYF. CDR3 sequence (DNA): TGCGCCAGCAGCCCCCCTAGTCCCTACGAGCAGTACTTC. The full variable domain, rest sourced from reference TRBV5-1 and TRBJ2-7, is KAGVTQTPRYLIKTRGQQVTLSCSPISGHRSVSWYQQTPGQGLQFLFEYFSETQRNKGNFPGRFSGRQFSNSRSEMNVSTLELGDSALYLCASSPPSPYEQYFGPGTRLTVT.